This TCR beta chain was captured in a study of T cells after yellow fever vaccination. General study findings and limits: Though it reached lower strength, the secondary response hit its peak faster, day 5 versus 15.

As regards this clonotype: The antigen remains unidentified.

Germline V gene sequence: CDR1 SGHKS, CDR2 YYEKEE (reference sequence). This CDR3 spans 14 amino acids. Trimming stripped 3 bases from V and 2 bases from J, with 12 bases between. TCRdb reprocessed the 5' RACE reads via MiXCR and lists one record per CDR3 protein. This table holds hundreds of thousands of distinct CDR3 sequences, approximately 18% found once. The source of this sequence is a man aged 18 to 35 who received the YFV17D yellow fever vaccine. V and J are TRBV5-5 and TRBJ2-7, with a tentative D call TRBD1 (6 bases). The source material was PBMCs, sampled before the yellow fever booster vaccination. The CDR3 nucleotides read TGTGCCAGCAGCTCCGGGTCAGGGGCCTACGAGCAGTACTTC. Protein product: CASSSGSGAYEQYF.